This T cell receptor beta chain came from a study of blood T cells in healthy people across ages. A second PCR of 7 to 11 cycles used a sample-barcoded 5' primer and a J-beta primer mix. Each cDNA was tagged by a template-switch adaptor containing 12 random nucleotides. MiXCR was run by TCRdb on the 5' RACE reads, yielding one entry per CDR3 protein. The data contain roughly 800,000 distinct CDR3 sequences, approximately 25% of them singletons. As for this clonotype: Its target is not known.

Study findings and constraints: Investigators treated diversity estimates from one million T cells as underestimates. Expanded clonotype shifts may have been confounded, as the donors had an unknown CMV status.

CDR1 LNHDA and CDR2 SQIVND come from the germline V gene (reference sequence). This CDR3 is 12 amino acids long. V was cut by 11 bases and J by 3 bases, with 13 bases left in between. In addition, the sample was reused for a study of T cells of mothers and their children. That paper notes: Related mother-child pairs showed slightly, non-significantly higher overlap than unrelated pairs.

The sequence was obtained from a boy aged 5-17 years in good health. The sequencing sample was made of blood. The chain employs TRBV19 and TRBJ2-5, with a weak D call TRBD1 (5 bases). The CDR3 loop reads CARVGQKETQYF. In nucleotides, the CDR3 is TGTGCCCGAGTGGGGCAGAAAGAGACCCAGTACTTC.